This T cell receptor (beta chain) was captured by sequencing in a study of T cell repertoires in cytomegalovirus infection. Study context: Newly reported HLA-C-restricted and thoroughly characterized HLA-B-restricted CMV epitopes were employed. It was the public TCR beta signatures that indicated both CMV infection and matching HLA type.

TCRdb re-called the reads with MiXCR, one entry per CDR3 protein. The data show 300,000 or so distinct CDR3 sequences, 20% to 30% seen once. On this clonotype: Its antigen is currently unknown.

Points from the study as a whole: The study identified carriers of CMV plus the relevant HLA from cumulative public TCR beta family frequency.

The germline CDR1 and CDR2 sequences are SGHVT and SQSDAQ. Trimming removed 1 base from V and 2 bases from J, with 9 bases in between. The CDR3 has 14 residues. The V and J genes are TRBV7-4 and TRBJ2-7; D gene uncertain. The sequence came from a human donor in good health (CMV status not recorded). Some clones in this sample may be carry-over from other donors' samples. Sequenced material: cultured PBMCs, taken from culture after CMV antigen stimulation. DNA of the CDR3: TGTGCCAGCAGCTTAGATGGCAGGCCCTACGAGCAGTACTTC. It translates to CASSLDGRPYEQYF.